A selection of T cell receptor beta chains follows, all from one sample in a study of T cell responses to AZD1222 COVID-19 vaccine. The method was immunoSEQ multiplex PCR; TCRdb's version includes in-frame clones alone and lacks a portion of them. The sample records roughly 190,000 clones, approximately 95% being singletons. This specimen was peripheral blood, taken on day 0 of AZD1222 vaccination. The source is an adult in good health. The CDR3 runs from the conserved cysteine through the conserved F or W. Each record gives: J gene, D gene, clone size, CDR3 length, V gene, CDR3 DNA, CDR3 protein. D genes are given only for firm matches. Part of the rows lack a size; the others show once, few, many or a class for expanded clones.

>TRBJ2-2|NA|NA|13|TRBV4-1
TGCGCCAGCAGCCAAGATCGTACCGGGGAGCTGTTTTTT
CASSQDRTGELFF
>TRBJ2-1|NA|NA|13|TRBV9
TGTGCCAGCAGCGTAGAGTTGTACAATGAGCAGTTCTTC
CASSVELYNEQFF
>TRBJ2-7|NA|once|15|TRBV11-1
TGTGCCAGCAGCCCCAGTGGGTTTTCCCCTCGGGAGCAGTACTTC
CASSPSGFSPREQYF
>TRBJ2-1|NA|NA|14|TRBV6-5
TGTGCCAGCAGTTTGTCGACGCTCTCGAATGAGCAGTTCTTC
CASSLSTLSNEQFF
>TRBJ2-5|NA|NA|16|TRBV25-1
TGTGCCAGCAGTGAATCCCGCCGGGGGGCGGGGGAGACCCAGTACTTC
CASSESRRGAGETQYF
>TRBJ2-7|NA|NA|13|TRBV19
TGTGCCAGTAGTTTCCAACTGAGATACGAGCAGTACTTC
CASSFQLRYEQYF
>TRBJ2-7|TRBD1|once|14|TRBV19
TGTGCCAGTAGTTTACAGGGGGCCGAATACGAGCAGTACTTC
CASSLQGAEYEQYF
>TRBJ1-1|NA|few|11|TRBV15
TGTGCCACCGAATGGGACACTGAAGCTTTCTTT
CATEWDTEAFF
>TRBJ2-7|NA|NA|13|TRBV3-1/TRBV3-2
TGTGCCAGCAGCCAAGGGGACGTCAACGAGCAGTACTTC
CASSQGDVNEQYF
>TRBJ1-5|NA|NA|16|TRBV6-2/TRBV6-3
TGTGCCAGCAGTTACAATGGCAGGTGGTTTAGTCAGCCCCAGCATTTT
CASSYNGRWFSQPQHF
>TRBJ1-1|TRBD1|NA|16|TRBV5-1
TGCGCCAGCAGCTTGAAGCCGGGACAGGTGAACACTGAAGCTTTCTTT
CASSLKPGQVNTEAFF
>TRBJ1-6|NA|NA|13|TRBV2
TGTGCCAGCAGTGAAACCCCTAATTCACCCCTCCACTTT
CASSETPNSPLHF
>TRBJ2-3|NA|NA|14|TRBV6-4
TGTGCCAGCAGTGACGATGGTATCTCAGATACGCAGTATTTT
CASSDDGISDTQYF
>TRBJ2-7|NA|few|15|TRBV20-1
TGCAGTGCTAGTGGGGCGGCATCCTCGATGTACGAGCAGTACTTC
CSASGAASSMYEQYF
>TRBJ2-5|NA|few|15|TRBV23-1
TGCGCCAGCAGCGCTAGTGGGGACGACCAAGAGACCCAGTACTTC
CASSASGDDQETQYF
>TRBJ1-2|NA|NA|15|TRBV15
TGTGCCACCAGCAGAGAGTTTGGGACAACTCGTGGCTACACCTTC
CATSREFGTTRGYTF
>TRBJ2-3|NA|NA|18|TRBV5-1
TGCGCCAGCAGCTTGATCGGTAGCTCAGGGGGGGGTCAAGATACGCAGTATTTT
CASSLIGSSGGGQDTQYF
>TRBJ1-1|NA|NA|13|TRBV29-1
TGCAGCGTGATGACAGGCCCTAGGTCTGAAGCTTTCTTT
CSVMTGPRSEAFF
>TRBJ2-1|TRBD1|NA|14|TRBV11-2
TGTGCCAGCAGCCGGACAGGGTGGAGCGATGAGCAGTTCTTC
CASSRTGWSDEQFF
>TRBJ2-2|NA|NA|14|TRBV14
TGTGCCAGCAGCCTCCGGGTCGGCACCGGGGAGCTGTTTTTT
CASSLRVGTGELFF
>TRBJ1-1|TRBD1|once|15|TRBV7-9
TGTGCCAGCAGCAACCCCGGGACAGGGAACACTGAAGCTTTCTTT
CASSNPGTGNTEAFF
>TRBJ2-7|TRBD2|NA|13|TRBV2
TGTGCCAGCAGTGAAGGCCTAGCGGGGGAGCAGTACTTC
CASSEGLAGEQYF
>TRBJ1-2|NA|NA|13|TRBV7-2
TGTGCCAGCAGCTTAGTGGTTTCCGGTGGCTACACCTTC
CASSLVVSGGYTF
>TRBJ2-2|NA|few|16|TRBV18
TGTGCCAGCTCACCGAGGGTGGCAGGGAACACCGGGGAGCTGTTTTTT
CASSPRVAGNTGELFF
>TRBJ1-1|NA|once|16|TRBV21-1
TGTGCCAGCAGCAAAGGGAGGAGGGTGAAGAACACTGAAGCTTTCTTT
CASSKGRRVKNTEAFF
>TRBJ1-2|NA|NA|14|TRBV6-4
TGTGCCAGCAGTGTATCGTGGAACAGCTATGGCTACACCTTC
CASSVSWNSYGYTF
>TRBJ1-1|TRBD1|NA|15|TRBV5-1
TGCGCCAGCAGCTCCGGGACAGGGATGAACACTGAAGCTTTCTTT
CASSSGTGMNTEAFF
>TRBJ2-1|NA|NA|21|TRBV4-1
TGCGCCAGCAGCCAAGATTTACGAAAAAGTCAGGGACGGAGCTCCTACAATGAGCAGTTCTTC
CASSQDLRKSQGRSSYNEQFF
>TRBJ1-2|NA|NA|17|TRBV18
TGTGCCAGCTCACCTAGCCCTCCACAGGGATTGTCCTATGGCTACACCTTC
CASSPSPPQGLSYGYTF
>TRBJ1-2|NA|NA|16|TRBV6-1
TGTGCCAGCAGTGAAGCCTTAGGGGCCCAAAACTATGGCTACACCTTC
CASSEALGAQNYGYTF
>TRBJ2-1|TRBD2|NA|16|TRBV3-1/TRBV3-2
TGTGCCAGCAGCCCGGCGAAAGCGGGAGGGAAAAATGAGCAGTTCTTC
CASSPAKAGGKNEQFF
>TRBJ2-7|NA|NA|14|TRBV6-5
TGTGCCAGCAAGGGGGGCGGGAGCTCCTACGAGCAGTACTTC
CASKGGGSSYEQYF
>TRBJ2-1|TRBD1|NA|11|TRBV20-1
TGCAGTGCCAGGACAGGAAGCAAGCAGTTCTTC
CSARTGSKQFF
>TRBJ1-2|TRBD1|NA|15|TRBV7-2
TGTGCCAGCAGCTTAGCTTCCGGACAGGGTTTGGGCTACACCTTC
CASSLASGQGLGYTF
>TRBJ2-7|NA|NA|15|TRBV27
TGTGCCAGCAGTTTTCGGCTGGGCCTCTCGATCGAGCAGTACTTC
CASSFRLGLSIEQYF
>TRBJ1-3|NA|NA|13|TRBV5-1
TGCGCCAGCAGCCCGGGATCTGGAAACACCATATATTTT
CASSPGSGNTIYF
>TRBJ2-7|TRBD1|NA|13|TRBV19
TGTGCCAAGACAGGGCCCTCCATCCACGAGCAGTACTTC
CAKTGPSIHEQYF
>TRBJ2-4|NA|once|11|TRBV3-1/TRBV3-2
TGTGCCAGCAGCCAAGGAGTCATTCAGTACTTC
CASSQGVIQYF
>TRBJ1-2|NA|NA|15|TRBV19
TGTGCCAGTAGTATCTCGGGGACGTCCACCGGTGGCTACACCTTC
CASSISGTSTGGYTF
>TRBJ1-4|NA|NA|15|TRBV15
TGTGCCACCAGCAGGCCGGAAGCAACTAATGAAAAACTGTTTTTT
CATSRPEATNEKLFF
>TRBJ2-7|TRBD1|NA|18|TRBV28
TGTGCCAGCAGTTCTGAGTCGTTCGGGACAGGGGGTTACTACGAGCAGTACTTC
CASSSESFGTGGYYEQYF
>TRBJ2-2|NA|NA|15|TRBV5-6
TGTGCCAGCAGCTTGGTGGCACCCAACACCGGGGAGCTGTTTTTT
CASSLVAPNTGELFF
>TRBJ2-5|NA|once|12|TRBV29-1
TGCAGCGCTGAAGGGCTGGGAGAGACCCAGTACTTC
CSAEGLGETQYF
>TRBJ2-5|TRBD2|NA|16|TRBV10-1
TGCGCCAGCAGTGGGGCCGGGACTAGCAGCAAAGAGACCCAGTACTTC
CASSGAGTSSKETQYF
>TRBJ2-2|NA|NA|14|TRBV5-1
TGCGCCAGCAGCTTGATTACGGCCACCGGGGAGCTGTTTTTT
CASSLITATGELFF
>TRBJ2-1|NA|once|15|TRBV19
TGTGCCAGTAGTATTCCCATTGGCTCCTACAATGAGCAGTTCTTC
CASSIPIGSYNEQFF